This TCR beta chain was identified in a study of a mutant IDH1 vaccine in newly diagnosed glioma. Study conclusions and caveats: Pseudoprogression seemingly bore no relation to changes in top peripheral T cell clonotypes.

This CDR3 contains 13 residues. V was shortened by 0 bases and J by 2 bases, with 5 bases between the two germline ends. CDR1 is LGHNA and CDR2 is YNFKEQ in the germline V gene. Profiled with immunoSEQ multiplex PCR; TCRdb holds only in-frame clones, not every one. The data show approximately 31,000 clones, 80% to 85% seen once. Time point defined: week 35, safety follow-up. Each dose of the vaccine consisted of 300 ug of mutant IDH1 20-mer peptide, with topical imiquimod. Worth noting for this clone: Its antigen is unidentified.

The sequence came from a woman younger than 35 with glioma. The chain employs TRBV4-2 and TRBJ2-7; D is unclear. Sequencing was performed on PBMCs, taken from a glioma patient whose treatment included an IDH1 peptide vaccine. CDR3 sequence reads: CASSQDRTYEQYF. DNA for the CDR3: TGTGCCAGCAGCCAAGATAGGACCTACGAGCAGTACTTC.